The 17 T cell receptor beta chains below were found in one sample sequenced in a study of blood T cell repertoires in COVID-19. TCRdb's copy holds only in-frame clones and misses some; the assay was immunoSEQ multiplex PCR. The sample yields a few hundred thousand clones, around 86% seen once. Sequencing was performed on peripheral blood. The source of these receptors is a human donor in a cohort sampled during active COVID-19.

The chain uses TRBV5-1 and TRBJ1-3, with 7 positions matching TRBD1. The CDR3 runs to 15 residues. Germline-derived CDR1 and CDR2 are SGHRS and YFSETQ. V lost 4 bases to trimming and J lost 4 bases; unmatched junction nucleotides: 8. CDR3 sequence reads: CASSSDRASGNTIYF. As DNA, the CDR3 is TGCGCCAGCAGCAGTGACAGGGCTTCGGGAAACACCATATATTTT.

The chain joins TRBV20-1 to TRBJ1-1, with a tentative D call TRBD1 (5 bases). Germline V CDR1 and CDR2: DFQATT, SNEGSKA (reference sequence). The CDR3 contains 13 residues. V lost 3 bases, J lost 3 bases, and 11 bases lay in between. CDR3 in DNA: TGCAGTGCTAGTGCCTCAGGGTACACTGAAGCTTTCTTT. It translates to CSASASGYTEAFF.

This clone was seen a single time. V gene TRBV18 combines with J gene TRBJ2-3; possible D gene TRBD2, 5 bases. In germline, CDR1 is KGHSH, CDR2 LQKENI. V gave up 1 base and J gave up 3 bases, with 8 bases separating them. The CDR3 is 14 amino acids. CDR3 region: CASSPLSGTDTQYF. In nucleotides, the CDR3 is TGTGCCAGCTCACCACTTTCGGGAACAGATACGCAGTATTTT.

The chain's CDR3 is CAWRRTGNNSPLHF. The CDR3 DNA sequence: TGTGCCTGGAGGAGGACAGGGAATAATTCACCCCTCCACTTT. The chain joins TRBV30 to TRBJ1-6, with 8 bases fitting TRBD1. Trimming at V came to 3 bases and at J to 5 bases, leaving 3 bases not matched to a gene. The CDR3 has 14 residues. Looked up from germline, CDR1 is GTSNPN and CDR2 is SVGIG (reference sequence).

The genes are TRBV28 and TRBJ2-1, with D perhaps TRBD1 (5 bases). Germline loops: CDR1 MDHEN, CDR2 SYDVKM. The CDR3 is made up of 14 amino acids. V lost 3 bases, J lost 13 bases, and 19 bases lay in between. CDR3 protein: CASSLVGAQHRQFF. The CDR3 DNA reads TGTGCCAGCAGTTTGGTTGGGGCACAACACCGCCAGTTCTTC.

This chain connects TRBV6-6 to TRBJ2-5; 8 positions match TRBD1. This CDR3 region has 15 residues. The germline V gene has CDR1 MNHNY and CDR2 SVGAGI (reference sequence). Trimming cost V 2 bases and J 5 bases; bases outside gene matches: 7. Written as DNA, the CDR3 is TGTGCCAGCAGTTACGGGAAACAGGGGGACGAGACCCAGTACTTC. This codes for CASSYGKQGDETQYF.

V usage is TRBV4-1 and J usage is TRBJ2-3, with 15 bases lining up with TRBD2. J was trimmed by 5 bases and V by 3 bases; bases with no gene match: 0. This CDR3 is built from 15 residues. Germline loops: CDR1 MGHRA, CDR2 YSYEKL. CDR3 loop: CASSQGLAGGDTQYF. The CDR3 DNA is TGCGCCAGCAGCCAGGGACTAGCGGGAGGAGATACGCAGTATTTT.

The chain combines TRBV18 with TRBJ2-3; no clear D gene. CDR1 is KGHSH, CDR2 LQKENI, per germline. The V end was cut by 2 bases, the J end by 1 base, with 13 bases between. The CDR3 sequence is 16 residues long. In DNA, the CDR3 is TGTGCCAGCTCACCATTCTCCGGAGTTGGCACAGATACGCAGTATTTT. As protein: CASSPFSGVGTDTQYF. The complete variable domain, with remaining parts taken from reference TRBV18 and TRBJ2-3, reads NAGVMQNPRHLVRRRGQEARLRCSPMKGHSHVYWYRQLPEEGLKFMVYLQKENIIDESGMPKERFSAEFPKEGPSILRIQQVVRGDSAAYFCASSPFSGVGTDTQYFGPGTRLTVL.

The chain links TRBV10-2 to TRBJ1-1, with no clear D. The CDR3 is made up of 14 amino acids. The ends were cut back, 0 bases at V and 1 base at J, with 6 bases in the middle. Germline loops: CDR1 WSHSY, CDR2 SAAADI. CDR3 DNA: TGCGCCAGCAGTGAGTCTCGGTGGAACACTGAAGCTTTCTTT. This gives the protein CASSESRWNTEAFF.

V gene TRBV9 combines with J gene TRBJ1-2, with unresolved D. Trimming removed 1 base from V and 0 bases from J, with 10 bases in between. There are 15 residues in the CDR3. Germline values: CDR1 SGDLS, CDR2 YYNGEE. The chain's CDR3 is CASSVLLSANYGYTF. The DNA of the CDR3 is TGTGCCAGCAGCGTACTTCTCAGCGCTAACTATGGCTACACCTTC.

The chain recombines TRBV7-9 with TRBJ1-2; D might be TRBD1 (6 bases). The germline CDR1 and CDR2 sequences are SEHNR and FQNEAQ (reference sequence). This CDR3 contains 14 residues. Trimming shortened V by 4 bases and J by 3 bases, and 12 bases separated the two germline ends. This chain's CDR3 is CASSSPGGYYGYTF. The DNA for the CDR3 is TGTGCCAGCAGCTCCCCGGGGGGCTACTATGGCTACACCTTC.

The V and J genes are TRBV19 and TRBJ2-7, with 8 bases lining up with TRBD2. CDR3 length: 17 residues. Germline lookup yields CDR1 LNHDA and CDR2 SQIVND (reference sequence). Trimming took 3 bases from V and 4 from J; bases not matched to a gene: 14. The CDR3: CASSIKLGGLVPYEQYF. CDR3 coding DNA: TGTGCCAGTAGTATTAAACTAGGGGGACTAGTTCCTTACGAGCAGTACTTC.

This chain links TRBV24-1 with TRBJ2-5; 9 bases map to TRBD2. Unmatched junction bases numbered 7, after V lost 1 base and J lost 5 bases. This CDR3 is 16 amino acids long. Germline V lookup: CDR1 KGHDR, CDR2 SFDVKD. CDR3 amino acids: CATSDFAGGQLETQYF. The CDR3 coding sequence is TGTGCCACCAGTGATTTTGCGGGAGGGCAGTTGGAGACCCAGTACTTC.

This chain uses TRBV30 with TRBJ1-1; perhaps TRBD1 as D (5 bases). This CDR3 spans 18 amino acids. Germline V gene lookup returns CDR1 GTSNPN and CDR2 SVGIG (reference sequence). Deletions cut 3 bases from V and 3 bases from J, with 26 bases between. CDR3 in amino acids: CAWRSPRVWRGRHTEAFF. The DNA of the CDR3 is TGTGCCTGGAGGTCCCCTCGCGTTTGGAGGGGTCGTCACACTGAAGCTTTCTTT.

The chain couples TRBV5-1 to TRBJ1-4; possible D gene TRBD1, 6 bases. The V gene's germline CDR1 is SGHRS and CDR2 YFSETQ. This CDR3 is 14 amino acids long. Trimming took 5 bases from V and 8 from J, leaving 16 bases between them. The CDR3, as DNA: TGCGCCAGCAGACACGACAGGCCGGAGGAAAAACTGTTTTTT. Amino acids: CASRHDRPEEKLFF.

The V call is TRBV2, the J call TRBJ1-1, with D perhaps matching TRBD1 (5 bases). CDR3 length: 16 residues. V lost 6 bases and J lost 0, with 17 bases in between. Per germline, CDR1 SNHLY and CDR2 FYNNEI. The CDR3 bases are TGTGCCAGCAGACCAGGGTCAGGCCGATTGAACACTGAAGCTTTCTTT. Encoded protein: CASRPGSGRLNTEAFF.

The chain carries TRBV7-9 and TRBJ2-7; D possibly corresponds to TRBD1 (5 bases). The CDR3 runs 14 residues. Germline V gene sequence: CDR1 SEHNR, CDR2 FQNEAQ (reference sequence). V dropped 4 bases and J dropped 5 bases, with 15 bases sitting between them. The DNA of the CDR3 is TGTGCCAGCAGCTCAACTCAGGGTTTCCACGAGCAGTACTTC. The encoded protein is CASSSTQGFHEQYF.